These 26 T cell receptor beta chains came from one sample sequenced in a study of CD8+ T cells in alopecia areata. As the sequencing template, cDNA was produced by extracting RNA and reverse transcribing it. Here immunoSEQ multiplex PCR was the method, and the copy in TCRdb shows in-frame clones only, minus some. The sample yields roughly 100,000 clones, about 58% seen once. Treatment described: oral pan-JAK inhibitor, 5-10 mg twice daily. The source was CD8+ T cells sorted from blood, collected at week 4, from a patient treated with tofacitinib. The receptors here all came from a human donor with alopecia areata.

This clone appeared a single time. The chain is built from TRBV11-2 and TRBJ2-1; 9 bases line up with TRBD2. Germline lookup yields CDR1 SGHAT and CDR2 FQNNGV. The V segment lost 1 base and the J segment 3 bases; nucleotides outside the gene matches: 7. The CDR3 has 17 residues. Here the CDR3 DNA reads TGTGCCAGCAGCTTAGGACGGAGCGGGGGGCTCTACAATGAGCAGTTCTTC. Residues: CASSLGRSGGLYNEQFF.

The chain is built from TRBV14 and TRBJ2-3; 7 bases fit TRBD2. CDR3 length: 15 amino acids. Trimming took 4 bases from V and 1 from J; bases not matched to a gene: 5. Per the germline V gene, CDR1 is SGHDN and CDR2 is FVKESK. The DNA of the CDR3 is TGTGCCAGCAGCCTCAGCGGGGCAGGCACAGATACGCAGTATTTT. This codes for CASSLSGAGTDTQYF.

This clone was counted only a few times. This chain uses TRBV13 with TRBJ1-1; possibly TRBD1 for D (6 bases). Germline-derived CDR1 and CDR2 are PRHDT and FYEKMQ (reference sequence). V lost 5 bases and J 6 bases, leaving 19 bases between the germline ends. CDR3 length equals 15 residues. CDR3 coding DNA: TGTGCCAGCAGCCAAGGGGGACCTCTGGGGGCTGAAGCTTTCTTT. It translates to CASSQGGPLGAEAFF.

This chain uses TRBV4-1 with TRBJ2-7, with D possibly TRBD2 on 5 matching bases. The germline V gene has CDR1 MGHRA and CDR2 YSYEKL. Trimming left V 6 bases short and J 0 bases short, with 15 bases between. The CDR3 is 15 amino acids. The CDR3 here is CASSHGGSFSYEQYF. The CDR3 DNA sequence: TGCGCCAGCAGTCATGGCGGGTCCTTCTCCTACGAGCAGTACTTC.

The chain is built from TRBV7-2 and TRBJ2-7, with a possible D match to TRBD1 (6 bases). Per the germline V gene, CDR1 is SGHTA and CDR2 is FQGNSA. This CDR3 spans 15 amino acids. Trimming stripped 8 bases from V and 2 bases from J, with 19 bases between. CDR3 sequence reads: CASASHWTDAYEQYF. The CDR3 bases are TGTGCCAGCGCCTCTCACTGGACAGACGCCTACGAGCAGTACTTC.

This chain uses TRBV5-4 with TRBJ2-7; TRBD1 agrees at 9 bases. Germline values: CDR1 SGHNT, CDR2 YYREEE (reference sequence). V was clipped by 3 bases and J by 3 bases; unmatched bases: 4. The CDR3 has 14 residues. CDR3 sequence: CASSSPGQGYEQYF. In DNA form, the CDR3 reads TGTGCCAGCAGCTCACCGGGACAGGGCTACGAGCAGTACTTC.

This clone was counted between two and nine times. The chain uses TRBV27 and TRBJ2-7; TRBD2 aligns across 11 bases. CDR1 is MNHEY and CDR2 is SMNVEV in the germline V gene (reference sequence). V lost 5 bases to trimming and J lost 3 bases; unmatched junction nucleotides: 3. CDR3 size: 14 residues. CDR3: CASSQTSGGYEQYF. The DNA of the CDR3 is TGTGCCAGCAGTCAAACTAGCGGGGGCTACGAGCAGTACTTC.

The CDR3 reads CASSASLDSQETQYF. CDR3 DNA: TGTGCCAGCAGCGCCTCGCTGGACTCCCAAGAGACCCAGTACTTC. The V and J genes are TRBV13 and TRBJ2-5; a possible D gene is TRBD2 (5 bases). The CDR3 is 15 amino acids. The germline V gene encodes CDR1 PRHDT and CDR2 FYEKMQ (reference sequence). The V end lost 5 bases, the J end lost 1 base, and 14 bases lay between the germline ends.

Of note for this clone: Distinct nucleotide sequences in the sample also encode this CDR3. The CDR3 is CASSPTANYGYTF. CDR3 in DNA: TGTGCCAGCAGCCCGACGGCTAACTATGGCTACACCTTC. V gene TRBV6-5 combines with J gene TRBJ1-2; D is unclear. The CDR3 is 13 residues long. V was clipped by 6 bases and J by 0 bases, with 8 bases between them. In germline, CDR1 is MNHEY, CDR2 SVGAGI.

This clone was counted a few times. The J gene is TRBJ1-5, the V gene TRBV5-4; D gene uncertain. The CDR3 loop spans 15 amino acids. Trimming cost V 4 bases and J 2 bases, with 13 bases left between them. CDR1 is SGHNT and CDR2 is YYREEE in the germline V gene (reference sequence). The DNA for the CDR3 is TGTGCCAGCAGCGAGGGAGTTGTGGGCAATCAGCCCCAGCATTTT. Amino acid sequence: CASSEGVVGNQPQHF.

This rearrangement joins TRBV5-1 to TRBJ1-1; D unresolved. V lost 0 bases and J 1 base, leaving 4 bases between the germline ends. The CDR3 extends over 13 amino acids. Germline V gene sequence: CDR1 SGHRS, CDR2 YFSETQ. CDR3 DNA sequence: TGCGCCAGCAGCTTGGTGGCGAACACTGAAGCTTTCTTT. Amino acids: CASSLVANTEAFF.

In DNA, the CDR3 is TGTGCCAGCAGCCCCTGGACAGTATCTGGGGCCAACGTCCTGACTTTC. Amino acids: CASSPWTVSGANVLTF. The rearrangement joins TRBV13 to TRBJ2-6, with TRBD1 as a possible D gene (6 bases). Trimming pared 5 bases from V and 1 base from J, leaving 12 bases between. Germline-derived CDR1 and CDR2 are PRHDT and FYEKMQ (reference sequence). The CDR3 is 16 residues long.

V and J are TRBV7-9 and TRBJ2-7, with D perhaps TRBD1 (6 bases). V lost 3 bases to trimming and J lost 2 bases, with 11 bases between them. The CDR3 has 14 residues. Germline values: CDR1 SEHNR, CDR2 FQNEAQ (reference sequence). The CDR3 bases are TGTGCCAGCAGCTTTCCAGGGGAGACCTACGAGCAGTACTTC. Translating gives CASSFPGETYEQYF.

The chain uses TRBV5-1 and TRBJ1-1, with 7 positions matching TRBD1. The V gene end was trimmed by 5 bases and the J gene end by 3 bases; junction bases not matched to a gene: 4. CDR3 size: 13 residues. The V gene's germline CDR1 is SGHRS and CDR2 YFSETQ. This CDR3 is CASRGRGYTEAFF. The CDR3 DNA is TGCGCCAGCAGGGGCAGGGGGTACACTGAAGCTTTCTTT.

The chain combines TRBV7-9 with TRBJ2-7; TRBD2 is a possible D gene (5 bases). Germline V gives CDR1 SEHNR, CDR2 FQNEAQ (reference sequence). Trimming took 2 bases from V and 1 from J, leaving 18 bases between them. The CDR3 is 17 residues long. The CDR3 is CASSLKSGGSPSYEQYF. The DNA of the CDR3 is TGTGCCAGCAGCTTAAAGAGCGGCGGGTCGCCTTCCTACGAGCAGTACTTC.

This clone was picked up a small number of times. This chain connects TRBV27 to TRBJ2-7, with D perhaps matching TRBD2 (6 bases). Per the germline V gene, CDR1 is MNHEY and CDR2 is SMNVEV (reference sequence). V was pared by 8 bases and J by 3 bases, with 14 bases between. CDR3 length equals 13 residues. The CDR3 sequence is CASGSQGGYEQYF. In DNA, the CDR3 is TGTGCCAGCGGCTCGCAGGGAGGCTACGAGCAGTACTTC.

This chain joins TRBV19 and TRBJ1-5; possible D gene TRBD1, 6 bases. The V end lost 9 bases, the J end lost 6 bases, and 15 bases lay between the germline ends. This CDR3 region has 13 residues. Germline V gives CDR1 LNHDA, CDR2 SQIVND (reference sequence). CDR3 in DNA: TGTGCCAGCCGGGGGGGGCCTGGTCAGCCCCAGCATTTT. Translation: CASRGGPGQPQHF.

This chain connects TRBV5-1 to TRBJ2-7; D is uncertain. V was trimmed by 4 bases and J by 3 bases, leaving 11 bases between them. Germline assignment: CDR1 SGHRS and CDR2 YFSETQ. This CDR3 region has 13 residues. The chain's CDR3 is CASSGGVGYEQYF. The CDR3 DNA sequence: TGCGCCAGCAGCGGTGGGGTGGGCTACGAGCAGTACTTC. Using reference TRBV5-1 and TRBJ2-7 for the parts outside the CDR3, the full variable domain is KAGVTQTPRYLIKTRGQQVTLSCSPISGHRSVSWYQQTPGQGLQFLFEYFSETQRNKGNFPGRFSGRQFSNSRSEMNVSTLELGDSALYLCASSGGVGYEQYFGPGTRLTVT.

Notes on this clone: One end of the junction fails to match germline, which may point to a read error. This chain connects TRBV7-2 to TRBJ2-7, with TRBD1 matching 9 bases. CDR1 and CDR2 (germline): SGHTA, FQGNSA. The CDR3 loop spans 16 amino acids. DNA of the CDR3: TGTGCCAGCAGCCCCGAGTCCGGGACAGGGACCTACGAACAGTACTTC. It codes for CASSPESGTGTYEQYF.

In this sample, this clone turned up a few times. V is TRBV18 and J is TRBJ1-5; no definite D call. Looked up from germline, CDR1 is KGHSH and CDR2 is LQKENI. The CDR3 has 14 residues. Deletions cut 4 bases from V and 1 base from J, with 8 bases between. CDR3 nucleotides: TGTGCCAGCTCACACGGGGAAAGCAATCAGCCCCAGCATTTT. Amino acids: CASSHGESNQPQHF. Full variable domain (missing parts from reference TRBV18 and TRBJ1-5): NAGVMQNPRHLVRRRGQEARLRCSPMKGHSHVYWYRQLPEEGLKFMVYLQKENIIDESGMPKERFSAEFPKEGPSILRIQQVVRGDSAAYFCASSHGESNQPQHFGDGTRLSIL.

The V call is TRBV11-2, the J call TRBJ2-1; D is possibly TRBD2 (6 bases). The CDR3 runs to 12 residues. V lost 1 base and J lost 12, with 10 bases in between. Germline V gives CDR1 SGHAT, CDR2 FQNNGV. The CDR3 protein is CASSLGRDSQFF. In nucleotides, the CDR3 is TGTGCCAGCAGCTTAGGTCGGGACTCGCAGTTCTTC.

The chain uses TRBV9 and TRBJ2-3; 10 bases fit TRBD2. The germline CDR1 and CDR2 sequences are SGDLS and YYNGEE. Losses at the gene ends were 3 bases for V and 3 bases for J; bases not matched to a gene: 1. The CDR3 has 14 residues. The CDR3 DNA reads TGTGCCAGCAGCGCAGCGGGGGGGACAGATACGCAGTATTTT. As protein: CASSAAGGTDTQYF.

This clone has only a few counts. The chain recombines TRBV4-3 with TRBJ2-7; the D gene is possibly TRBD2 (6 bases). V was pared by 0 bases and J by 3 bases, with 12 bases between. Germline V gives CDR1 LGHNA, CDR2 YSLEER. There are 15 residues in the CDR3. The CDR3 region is CASSQDRGGIYEQYF. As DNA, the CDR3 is TGCGCCAGCAGCCAAGATCGGGGCGGGATCTACGAGCAGTACTTC.

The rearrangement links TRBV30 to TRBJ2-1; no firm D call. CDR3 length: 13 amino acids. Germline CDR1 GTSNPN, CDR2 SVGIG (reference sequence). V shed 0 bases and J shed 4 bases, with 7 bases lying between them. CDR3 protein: CAWSVLQYNEQFF. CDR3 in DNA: TGTGCCTGGAGTGTCTTACAGTACAATGAGCAGTTCTTC. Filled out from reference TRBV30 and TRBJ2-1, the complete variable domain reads SQTIHQWPATLVQPVGSPLSLECTVEGTSNPNLYWYRQAAGRGLQLLFYSVGIGQISSEVPQNLSASRPQDRQFILSSKKLLLSDSGFYLCAWSVLQYNEQFFGPGTRLTVL.

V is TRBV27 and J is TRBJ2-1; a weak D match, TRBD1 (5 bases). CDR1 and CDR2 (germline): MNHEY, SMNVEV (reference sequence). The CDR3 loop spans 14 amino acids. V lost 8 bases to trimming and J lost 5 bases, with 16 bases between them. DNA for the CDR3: TGTGCCAGCTCAGCTGGACATTCCCACAATGAGCAGTTCTTC. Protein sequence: CASSAGHSHNEQFF.

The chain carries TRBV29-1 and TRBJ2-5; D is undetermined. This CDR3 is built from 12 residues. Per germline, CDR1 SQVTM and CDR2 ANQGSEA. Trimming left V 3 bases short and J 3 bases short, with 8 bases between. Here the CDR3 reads CSVDTAEETQYF. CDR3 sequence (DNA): TGCAGCGTTGACACGGCAGAAGAGACCCAGTACTTC.